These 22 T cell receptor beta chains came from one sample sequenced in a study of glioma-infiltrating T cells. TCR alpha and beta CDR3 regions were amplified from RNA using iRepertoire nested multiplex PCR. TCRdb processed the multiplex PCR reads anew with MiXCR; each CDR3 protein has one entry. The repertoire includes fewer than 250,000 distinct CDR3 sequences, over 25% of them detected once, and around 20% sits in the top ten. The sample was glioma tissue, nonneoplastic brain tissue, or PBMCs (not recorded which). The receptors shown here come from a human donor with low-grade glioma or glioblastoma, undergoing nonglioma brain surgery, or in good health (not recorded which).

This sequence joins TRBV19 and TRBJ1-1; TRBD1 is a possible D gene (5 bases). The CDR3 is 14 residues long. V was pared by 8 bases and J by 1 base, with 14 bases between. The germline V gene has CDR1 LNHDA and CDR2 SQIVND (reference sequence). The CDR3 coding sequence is TGTGCCAGTTCCACGCCCGGACAGAACACTGAAGCTTTCTTT. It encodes CASSTPGQNTEAFF.

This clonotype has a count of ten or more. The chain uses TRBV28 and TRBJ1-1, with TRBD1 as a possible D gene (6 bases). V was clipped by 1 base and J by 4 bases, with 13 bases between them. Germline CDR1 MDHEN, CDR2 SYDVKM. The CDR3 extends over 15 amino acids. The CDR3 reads CASSLLQGGATEAFF. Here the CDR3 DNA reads TGTGCCAGCAGTTTATTACAGGGAGGGGCCACTGAAGCTTTCTTT. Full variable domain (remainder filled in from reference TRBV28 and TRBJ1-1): DVKVTQSSRYLVKRTGEKVFLECVQDMDHENMFWYRQDPGLGLRLIYFSYDVKMKEKGDIPEGYSVSREKKERFSLILESASTNQTSMYLCASSLLQGGATEAFFGQGTRLTVV.

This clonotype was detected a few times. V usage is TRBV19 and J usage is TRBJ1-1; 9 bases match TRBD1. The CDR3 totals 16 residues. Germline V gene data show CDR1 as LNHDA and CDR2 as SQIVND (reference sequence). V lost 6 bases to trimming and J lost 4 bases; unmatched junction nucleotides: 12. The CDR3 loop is CASSLRPMTGGTEAFF. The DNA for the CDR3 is TGTGCCAGTAGCCTACGACCCATGACAGGGGGCACTGAAGCTTTCTTT.

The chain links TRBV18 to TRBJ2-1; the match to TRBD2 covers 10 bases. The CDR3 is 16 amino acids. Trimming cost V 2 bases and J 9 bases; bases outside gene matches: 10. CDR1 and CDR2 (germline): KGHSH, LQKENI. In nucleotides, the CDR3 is TGTGCCAGCTCACCAAGGACTAGCGGAGGGAGGGGTGAGCAGTTCTTC. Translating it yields CASSPRTSGGRGEQFF.

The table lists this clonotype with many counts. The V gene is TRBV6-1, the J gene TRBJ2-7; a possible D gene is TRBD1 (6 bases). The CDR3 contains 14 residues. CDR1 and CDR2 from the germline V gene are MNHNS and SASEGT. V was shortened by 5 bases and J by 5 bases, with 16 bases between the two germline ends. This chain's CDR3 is CASSQRQGPNEQYF. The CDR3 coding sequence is TGTGCCAGCAGTCAACGCCAGGGGCCTAACGAGCAGTACTTC.

Here the CDR3 reads CSANLPGSYFYTF. The CDR3 nucleotides are TGCAGTGCTAATCTTCCAGGGAGCTATTTCTACACCTTC. The rearrangement joins TRBV20-1 to TRBJ1-2; possible D gene TRBD1, 5 bases. From germline, CDR1 is DFQATT and CDR2 SNEGSKA (reference sequence). CDR3 length equals 13 residues. V was cut by 4 bases and J by 10 bases, with 19 bases left in between.

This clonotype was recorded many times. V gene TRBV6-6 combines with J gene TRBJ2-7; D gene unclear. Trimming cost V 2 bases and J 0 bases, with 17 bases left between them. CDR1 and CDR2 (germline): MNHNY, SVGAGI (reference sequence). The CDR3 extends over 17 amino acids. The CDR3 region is CASSYAYPSGLSYEQYF. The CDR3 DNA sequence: TGTGCCAGCAGTTACGCTTACCCCAGTGGTCTCTCCTACGAGCAGTACTTC.

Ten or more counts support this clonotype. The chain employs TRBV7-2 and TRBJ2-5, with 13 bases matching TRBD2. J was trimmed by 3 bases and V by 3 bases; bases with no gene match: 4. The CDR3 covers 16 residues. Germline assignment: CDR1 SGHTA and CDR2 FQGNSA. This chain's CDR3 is CASSLGLAGIKETQYF. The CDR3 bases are TGTGCCAGCAGCTTGGGACTAGCGGGAATCAAAGAGACCCAGTACTTC.

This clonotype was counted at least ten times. CDR3 in DNA: TGTGCCAGCAGTGCCCGGGACTTCTACACAGATACGCAGTATTTT. Amino acid sequence: CASSARDFYTDTQYF. This chain uses TRBV6-1 with TRBJ2-3; tentative D call: TRBD2 (6 bases). The CDR3 totals 15 residues. The germline V and J ends were trimmed by 4 bases and 2 bases, with 13 bases remaining between them. Germline CDR1 reads MNHNS; CDR2 reads SASEGT.

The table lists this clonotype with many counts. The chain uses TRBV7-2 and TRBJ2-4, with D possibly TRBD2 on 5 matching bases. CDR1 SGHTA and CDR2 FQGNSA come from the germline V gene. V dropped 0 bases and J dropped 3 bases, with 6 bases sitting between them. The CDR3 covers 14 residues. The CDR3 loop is CASSLAGDKNIQYF. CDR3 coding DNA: TGTGCCAGCAGCTTAGCCGGGGACAAAAACATTCAGTACTTC.

The CDR3 here is CSVGEGSAYNEQFF. CDR3 coding DNA: TGCAGCGTTGGAGAGGGTAGCGCGTACAATGAGCAGTTCTTC. The chain has TRBV29-1 and TRBJ2-1; TRBD2 might be the D (5 bases). This CDR3 has 14 residues. Germline loops: CDR1 SQVTM, CDR2 ANQGSEA. V was clipped by 4 bases and J by 4 bases, with 14 bases between them.

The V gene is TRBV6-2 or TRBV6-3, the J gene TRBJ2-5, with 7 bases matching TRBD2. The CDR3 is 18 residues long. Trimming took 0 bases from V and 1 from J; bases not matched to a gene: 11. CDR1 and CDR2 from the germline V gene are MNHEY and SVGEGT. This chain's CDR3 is CASSYSTRGRAGQETQYF. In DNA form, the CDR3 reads TGTGCCAGCAGTTACTCGACTAGAGGGAGGGCCGGCCAAGAGACCCAGTACTTC.

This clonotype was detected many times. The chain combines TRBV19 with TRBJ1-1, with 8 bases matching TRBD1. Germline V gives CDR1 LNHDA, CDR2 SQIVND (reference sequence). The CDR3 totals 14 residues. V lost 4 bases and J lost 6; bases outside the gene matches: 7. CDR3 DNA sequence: TGTGCCAGTAGTACGAGGACAGGGCGGGCTGAAGCTTTCTTT. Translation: CASSTRTGRAEAFF.

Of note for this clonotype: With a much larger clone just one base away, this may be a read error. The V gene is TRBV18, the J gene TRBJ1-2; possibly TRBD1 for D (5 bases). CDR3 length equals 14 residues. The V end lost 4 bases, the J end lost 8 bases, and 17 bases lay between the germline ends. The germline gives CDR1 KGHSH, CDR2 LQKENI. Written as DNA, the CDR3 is TGTGCCAGCTCACACTCAGGGCAAGTTGAGGGCTACACCTTC. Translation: CASSHSGQVEGYTF.

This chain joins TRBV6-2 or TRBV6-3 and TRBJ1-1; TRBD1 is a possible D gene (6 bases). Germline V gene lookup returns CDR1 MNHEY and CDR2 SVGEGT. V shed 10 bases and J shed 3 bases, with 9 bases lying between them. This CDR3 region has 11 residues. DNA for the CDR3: TGTGCCATCGCAGGGGACACTGAAGCTTTCTTT. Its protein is CAIAGDTEAFF.

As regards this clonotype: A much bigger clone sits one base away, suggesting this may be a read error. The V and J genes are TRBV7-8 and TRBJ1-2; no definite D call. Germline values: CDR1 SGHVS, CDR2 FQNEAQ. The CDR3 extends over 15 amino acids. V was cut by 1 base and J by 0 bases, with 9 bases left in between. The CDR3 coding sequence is TGTGCCAGCAGCTTAGGTCCCCAAACTAACTATGGCTACACCTTC. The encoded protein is CASSLGPQTNYGYTF.

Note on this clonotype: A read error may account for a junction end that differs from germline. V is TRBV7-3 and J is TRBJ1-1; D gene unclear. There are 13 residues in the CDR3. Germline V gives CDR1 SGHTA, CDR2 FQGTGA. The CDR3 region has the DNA TGTGCCAGCAGCTCTCTGAGGAGGACTGGAGCTTTCTTT. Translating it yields CASSSLRRTGAFF.

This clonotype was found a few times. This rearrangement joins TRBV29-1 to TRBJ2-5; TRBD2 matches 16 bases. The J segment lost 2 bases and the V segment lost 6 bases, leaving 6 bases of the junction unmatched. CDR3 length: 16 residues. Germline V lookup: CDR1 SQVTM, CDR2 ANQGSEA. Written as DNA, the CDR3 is TGCAGCGTAGCGGGACTAGCGGGAGGGACACAAGAGACCCAGTACTTC. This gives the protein CSVAGLAGGTQETQYF.

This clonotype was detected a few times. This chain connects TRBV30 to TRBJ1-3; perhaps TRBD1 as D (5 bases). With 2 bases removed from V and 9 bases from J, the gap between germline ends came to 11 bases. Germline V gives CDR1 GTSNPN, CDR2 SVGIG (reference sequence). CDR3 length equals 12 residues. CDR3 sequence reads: CAWSTQGPTIYF. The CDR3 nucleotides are TGTGCCTGGAGTACTCAGGGTCCCACCATATATTTT.

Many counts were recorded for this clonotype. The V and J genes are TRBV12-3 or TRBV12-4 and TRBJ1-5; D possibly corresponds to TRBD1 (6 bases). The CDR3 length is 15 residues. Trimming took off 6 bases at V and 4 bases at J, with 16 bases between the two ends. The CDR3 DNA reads TGTGCCAGCAGCCCTGGGACACTGCTTAATCAGCCCCAGCATTTT. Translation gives CASSPGTLLNQPQHF.

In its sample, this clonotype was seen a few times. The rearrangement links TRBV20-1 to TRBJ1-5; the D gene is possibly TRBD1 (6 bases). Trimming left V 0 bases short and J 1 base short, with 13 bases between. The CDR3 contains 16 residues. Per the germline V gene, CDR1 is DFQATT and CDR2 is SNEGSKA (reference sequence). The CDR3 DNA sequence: TGCAGTGCTAGAGATCCCCAGGGGTCGAGCAATCAGCCCCAGCATTTT. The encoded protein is CSARDPQGSSNQPQHF.

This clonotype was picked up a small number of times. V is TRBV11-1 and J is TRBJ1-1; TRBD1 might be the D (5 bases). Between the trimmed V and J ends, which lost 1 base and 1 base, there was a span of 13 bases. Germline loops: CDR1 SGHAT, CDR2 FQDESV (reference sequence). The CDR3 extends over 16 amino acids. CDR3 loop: CASSLVEGIPNTEAFF. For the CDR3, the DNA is TGTGCCAGCAGCTTAGTCGAGGGGATCCCGAACACTGAAGCTTTCTTT.